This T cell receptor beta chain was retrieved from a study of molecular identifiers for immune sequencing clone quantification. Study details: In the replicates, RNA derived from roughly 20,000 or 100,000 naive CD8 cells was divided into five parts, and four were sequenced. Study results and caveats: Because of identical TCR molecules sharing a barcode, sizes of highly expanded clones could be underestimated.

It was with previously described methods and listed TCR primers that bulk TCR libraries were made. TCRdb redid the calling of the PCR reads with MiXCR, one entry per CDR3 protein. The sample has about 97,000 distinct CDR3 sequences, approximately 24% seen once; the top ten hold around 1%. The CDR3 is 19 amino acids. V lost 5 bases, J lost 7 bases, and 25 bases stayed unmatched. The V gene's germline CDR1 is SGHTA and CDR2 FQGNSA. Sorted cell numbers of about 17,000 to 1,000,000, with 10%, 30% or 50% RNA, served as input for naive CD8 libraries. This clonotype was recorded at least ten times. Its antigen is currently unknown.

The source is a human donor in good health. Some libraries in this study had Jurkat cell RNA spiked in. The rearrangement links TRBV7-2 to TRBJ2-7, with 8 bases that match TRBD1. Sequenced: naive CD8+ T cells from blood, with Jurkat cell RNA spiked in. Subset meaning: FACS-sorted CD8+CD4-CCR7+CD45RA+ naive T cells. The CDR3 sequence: CASSQLIVTGVTAAGEQYF. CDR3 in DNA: TGTGCCAGCAGCCAACTAATCGTGACAGGGGTTACCGCCGCAGGGGAGCAGTACTTC.